Following are 14 T cell receptor beta chains from one sample sequenced in a study of cytomegalovirus exposure and HLA in healthy donors. PCR amplification relied on 60 Vbeta primers (plus 13 Jbeta primers). Some clones are missing from TCRdb's copy, which holds only in-frame ones; the method was immunoSEQ multiplex PCR. The sample yields approximately 88,000 clones, over 75% seen once. Sample: PBMCs. Receptors were obtained from a man aged 18 to 35 in good health and CMV-seronegative.

The rearrangement joins TRBV10-1 to TRBJ1-2; D gene uncertain. Germline CDR1 reads WNHNN; CDR2 reads SYGVQD (reference sequence). V gave up 4 bases and J gave up 7 bases, with 13 bases separating them. The CDR3 has 13 amino acids. Written as DNA, the CDR3 is TGCGCCAGCAGTGCTTCGGTCGGGTCTGGCTACACCTTC. Its protein product is CASSASVGSGYTF.

The chain couples TRBV5-1 to TRBJ1-6; 7 bases are shared with TRBD1. Germline CDR1 SGHRS, CDR2 YFSETQ. The length of the CDR3 is 14 residues. The junction had 10 bases not matched to a gene; V was cut back by 6 bases and J by 10 bases. The CDR3 coding sequence is TGCGCCAGCACCACCGACAGGGTTGCATCACCCCTCCACTTT. This gives the protein CASTTDRVASPLHF.

The chain's CDR3 is CASTSGQGVTEAFF. CDR3 DNA: TGTGCCAGTACCTCTGGACAGGGGGTGACTGAAGCTTTCTTT. The V call is TRBV19, the J call TRBJ1-1; TRBD1 agrees at 10 bases. This CDR3 contains 14 residues. Germline CDR1 LNHDA, CDR2 SQIVND (reference sequence). V dropped 7 bases and J dropped 5; count of bases not matched to a gene: 7.

The chain carries TRBV25-1 and TRBJ2-1; TRBD2 might be the D (6 bases). This CDR3 spans 14 amino acids. The V end was cut by 3 bases, the J end by 5 bases, with 11 bases between. Germline CDR1 MGHDK, CDR2 SYGVNS. The CDR3, as DNA: TGTGCCAGCAGTGATGTGGGGGAGGACAATGAGCAGTTCTTC. Translating it yields CASSDVGEDNEQFF.

The chain carries TRBV6-5 and TRBJ1-2; D gene ambiguous. The CDR3 contains 15 residues. Germline CDR1 is MNHEY and CDR2 is SVGAGI. V was pared by 2 bases and J by 4 bases, with 14 bases between. The CDR3 is CASSYVRENSYGYTF. The CDR3 region has the DNA TGTGCCAGCAGTTACGTTCGGGAAAATAGCTATGGCTACACCTTC.

In this sample, this clone turned up once. This chain links TRBV2 with TRBJ2-4; 7 bases align to TRBD2. Germline trimming cut 5 bases from V and 4 bases from J; bases unmatched to any gene: 2. The CDR3 sequence is 13 residues long. Germline assignment: CDR1 SNHLY and CDR2 FYNNEI. CDR3 loop: CASSQGLKNIQYF. The DNA for the CDR3 is TGTGCCAGCAGTCAGGGACTAAAAAACATTCAGTACTTC.

The rearrangement joins TRBV9 to TRBJ1-1; D gene unclear. V shed 3 bases and J shed 7 bases, with 13 bases lying between them. The CDR3 consists of 13 residues. Germline V gene data show CDR1 as SGDLS and CDR2 as YYNGEE. The chain's CDR3 is CASSGSRAREAFF. The CDR3 nucleotides are TGTGCCAGCAGCGGGTCGCGGGCACGTGAAGCTTTCTTT. Filled out from reference TRBV9 and TRBJ1-1, the complete variable domain reads DSGVTQTPKHLITATGQRVTLRCSPRSGDLSVYWYQQSLDQGLQFLIQYYNGEERAKGNILERFSAQQFPDLHSELNLSSLELGDSALYFCASSGSRAREAFFGQGTRLTVV.

This clone was counted a few times. The chain employs TRBV7-9 and TRBJ2-1; weak D call: TRBD2 (6 bases). The germline gives CDR1 SEHNR, CDR2 FQNEAQ (reference sequence). The length of the CDR3 is 13 residues. Trimming cost V 7 bases and J 14 bases, with 21 bases left between them. CDR3 nucleotide sequence: TGTGCCAGCATCCAACCGGGGGACGGCCTTGAGTTCTTC. Translating gives CASIQPGDGLEFF.

The chain couples TRBV6-1 to TRBJ1-1, with D perhaps TRBD1 (6 bases). CDR3 length equals 13 residues. CDR1 is MNHNS, CDR2 SASEGT, per germline. Trimming stripped 6 bases from V and 6 bases from J, with 14 bases between. CDR3 nucleotide sequence: TGTGCCAGCAGGATGGGGACACCCCCTGAAGCTTTCTTT. The encoded protein is CASRMGTPPEAFF.

CDR3 region: CAWSVLDPGNSPLHF. CDR3 bases: TGTGCCTGGAGTGTGCTTGACCCGGGGAATTCACCCCTCCACTTT. The chain joins TRBV30 to TRBJ1-6; D remains unclear. V lost 0 bases to trimming and J lost 7 bases, with 13 bases between them. This CDR3 region has 15 residues. Per the germline V gene, CDR1 is GTSNPN and CDR2 is SVGIG (reference sequence).

CDR3: CASAGTAQETQYF. In DNA form, the CDR3 reads TGTGCCAGTGCGGGGACAGCCCAAGAGACCCAGTACTTC. The J gene is TRBJ2-5, the V gene TRBV11-3; D is possibly TRBD1 (7 bases). In germline, CDR1 is SGHNT, CDR2 YENEEA. This CDR3 has 13 residues. The V end lost 9 bases, the J end lost 1 base, and 12 bases lay between the germline ends.

The rearrangement links TRBV6-9 to TRBJ1-2; TRBD1 matches 9 bases. This CDR3 spans 16 amino acids. CDR1 and CDR2 (germline): MNHGY, SVAAGI. The V segment lost 5 bases and the J segment 8 bases; nucleotides outside the gene matches: 15. CDR3 bases: TGTGCCAGCAGTAACGTTCGGACAGGGGTGACGGAGGGCTACACCTTC. The encoded protein is CASSNVRTGVTEGYTF.

The V and J genes are TRBV6-1 and TRBJ2-1; 10 nucleotides agree with TRBD1. CDR1 MNHNS and CDR2 SASEGT come from the germline V gene. CDR3 length: 17 residues. V shed 1 base and J 3 bases; nucleotides not matched to a gene: 6. This chain's CDR3 is CASSEERRDRGYNEQFF. The CDR3 coding sequence is TGTGCCAGCAGTGAAGAGAGGCGGGACAGGGGCTACAATGAGCAGTTCTTC.

This chain joins TRBV15 and TRBJ2-1, with 7 bases aligning to TRBD1. This CDR3 has 17 residues. V was clipped by 1 base and J by 5 bases; unmatched bases: 11. Germline V gene lookup returns CDR1 LNHNV and CDR2 YYDKDF (reference sequence). The CDR3 protein is CATSRGAEGQLNNEQFF. The CDR3 DNA is TGTGCCACCAGCAGAGGGGCCGAGGGACAGCTAAACAATGAGCAGTTCTTC.